The 26 T cell receptor beta chains below all came from one sample that was sequenced in a study of shared clonotypes between healthy human individuals. TCRdb's copy holds only in-frame clones and misses some; the assay was immunoSEQ multiplex PCR. The sample lists millions of clones, approximately 95% occurring once. Sequencing input: naive CD4+ T cells from PBMCs. Subset: CD45RA+ positively selected. The receptors were gathered from a man in his late teens or twenties in good health. Some clones in this sample may be carry-over from other donors' samples.

This chain joins TRBV7-2 and TRBJ2-2; no definite D call. The germline V gene encodes CDR1 SGHTA and CDR2 FQGNSA. This CDR3 contains 13 residues. V lost 5 bases, J lost 7 bases, and 11 bases lay in between. The chain's CDR3 is CASSTAWLGELFF. CDR3 in DNA: TGTGCCAGCAGCACCGCCTGGCTCGGGGAGCTGTTTTTT.

J is TRBJ2-1 and V is TRBV29-1, with TRBD2 identical over 12 bases. CDR3 length equals 17 residues. Germline V gene data show CDR1 as SQVTM and CDR2 as ANQGSEA. With V trimmed by 2 bases and J by 3 bases, 8 bases remained unmatched. CDR3 sequence (DNA): TGCAGCGTTGAACCCCAGACTAGCGGGAGACGCTACAATGAGCAGTTCTTC. Amino acids: CSVEPQTSGRRYNEQFF.

This rearrangement joins TRBV6-6 to TRBJ1-5; TRBD1 matches 7 bases. Looked up from germline, CDR1 is MNHNY and CDR2 is SVGAGI (reference sequence). The CDR3 sequence is 15 residues long. J lost 5 bases, V lost 3 bases, and 7 bases had no gene match. The CDR3 reads CASSYSRGRDQPQHF. CDR3 nucleotide sequence: TGTGCCAGCAGTTATTCGAGGGGGCGAGATCAGCCCCAGCATTTT.

DNA for the CDR3: TGTGCCAGCACCGCGACAGGAGGAAACACCATATATTTT. The encoded protein is CASTATGGNTIYF. The chain carries TRBV6-1 and TRBJ1-3; a weak D match, TRBD1 (6 bases). V lost 7 bases, J lost 4 bases, and 11 bases lay in between. The CDR3 contains 13 residues. The germline CDR1 and CDR2 sequences are MNHNS and SASEGT.

The V and J genes are TRBV5-1 and TRBJ1-1, with D unclear. CDR1 SGHRS and CDR2 YFSETQ come from the germline V gene. Trimming left V 4 bases short and J 4 bases short, with 14 bases between. The CDR3 runs to 14 residues. CDR3 amino acids: CASSPAAVSTEAFF. The CDR3, as DNA: TGCGCCAGCAGCCCCGCAGCAGTGTCCACTGAAGCTTTCTTT.

The rearrangement links TRBV7-9 to TRBJ1-5; no firm D call. This CDR3 comprises 14 residues. Trimming cost V 5 bases and J 3 bases, with 11 bases left between them. Germline V gene data show CDR1 as SEHNR and CDR2 as FQNEAQ (reference sequence). CDR3 DNA sequence: TGTGCCAGCAGCCTAAGTTGGAACAATCAGCCCCAGCATTTT. Amino acid sequence: CASSLSWNNQPQHF.

On this clone itself: Other DNA sequences of this sample code for an identical CDR3. The rearrangement joins TRBV18 to TRBJ2-1, with 9 bases identical to TRBD2. After removal of 3 bases from V and 5 bases from J, the junction contained 8 bases not matched to a gene. There are 16 residues in the CDR3. Germline values: CDR1 KGHSH, CDR2 LQKENI. This CDR3 is CASSPGVAGANNEQFF. As DNA, the CDR3 is TGTGCCAGCTCACCTGGGGTAGCGGGAGCCAACAATGAGCAGTTCTTC.

The chain employs TRBV27 and TRBJ1-5; the D gene is possibly TRBD1 (5 bases). Per the germline V gene, CDR1 is MNHEY and CDR2 is SMNVEV (reference sequence). The CDR3 is 15 residues long. V lost 0 bases and J lost 6, with 12 bases in between. CDR3 loop: CASSLSREASQPQHF. The CDR3 region has the DNA TGTGCCAGCAGTTTATCCAGGGAAGCGAGTCAGCCCCAGCATTTT.

This clone came up once. The chain uses TRBV29-1 and TRBJ1-4; 8 bases are shared with TRBD1. There are 13 residues in the CDR3. The J segment lost 7 bases and the V segment lost 6 bases, leaving 7 bases of the junction unmatched. Germline CDR1 is SQVTM and CDR2 is ANQGSEA. The DNA for the CDR3 is TGCAGCGTGGGGGGACAGGTGGCTGAAAAACTGTTTTTT. It encodes CSVGGQVAEKLFF. The entire variable domain, with the rest obtained from reference TRBV29-1 and TRBJ1-4, is as follows: SAVISQKPSRDICQRGTSLTIQCQVDSQVTMMFWYRQQPGQSLTLIATANQGSEATYESGFVIDKFPISRPNLTFSTLTVSNMSPEDSSIYLCSVGGQVAEKLFFGSGTQLSVL.

This clone is a singleton in its sample. The rearrangement links TRBV7-2 to TRBJ2-1; D could derive from TRBD1 or TRBD2 (6 bases each). CDR1 and CDR2 from the germline V gene are SGHTA and FQGNSA. Between the trimmed V and J ends, which lost 5 bases and 3 bases, there was a span of 17 bases. This CDR3 contains 16 residues. The CDR3 reads CASSPPRGAYYNEQFF. The CDR3 nucleotides are TGTGCCAGCAGCCCTCCTAGGGGGGCGTACTACAATGAGCAGTTCTTC.

This chain links TRBV28 with TRBJ2-3; 10 nucleotides align to TRBD1. The trim removed 5 bases at V and 1 base at J, leaving 12 bases unmatched. CDR3 length: 18 amino acids. Germline CDR1 reads MDHEN; CDR2 reads SYDVKM. The CDR3 sequence is CASSEPGTGAWGTDTQYF. DNA for the CDR3: TGTGCCAGCAGTGAACCCGGGACAGGGGCGTGGGGCACAGATACGCAGTATTTT. The variable domain in full, completed from reference TRBV28 and TRBJ2-3, reads DVKVTQSSRYLVKRTGEKVFLECVQDMDHENMFWYRQDPGLGLRLIYFSYDVKMKEKGDIPEGYSVSREKKERFSLILESASTNQTSMYLCASSEPGTGAWGTDTQYFGPGTRLTVL.

The chain recombines TRBV6-5 with TRBJ1-3; D not resolved. Germline assignment: CDR1 MNHEY and CDR2 SVGAGI. There are 16 residues in the CDR3. Trimming took 0 bases from V and 4 from J, leaving 13 bases between them. CDR3 nucleotides: TGTGCCAGCAGTTACTCATTTGCCGCAGCGGGAAACACCATATATTTT. This encodes CASSYSFAAAGNTIYF.

The chain carries TRBV6-6 and TRBJ2-1; 7 nucleotides align to TRBD2. The CDR3 is 15 amino acids. The J segment lost 4 bases and the V segment lost 10 bases, leaving 13 bases of the junction unmatched. Germline V lookup: CDR1 MNHNY, CDR2 SVGAGI (reference sequence). This CDR3 is CATSLAGSNYNEQFF. CDR3 bases: TGTGCCACCTCCTTAGCGGGTAGTAATTACAATGAGCAGTTCTTC.

Concerning this clone: This sample also contains other DNA sequences that code for the same CDR3. The V gene is TRBV19, the J gene TRBJ1-5; D may be TRBD1 (5 bases). Germline V gives CDR1 LNHDA, CDR2 SQIVND (reference sequence). Trimming stripped 0 bases from V and 8 bases from J, with 8 bases between. This CDR3 is built from 13 residues. The CDR3 loop is CASSIEGGKPQHF. CDR3 nucleotides: TGTGCCAGTAGTATAGAGGGGGGGAAGCCCCAGCATTTT. Full variable domain (missing parts from reference TRBV19 and TRBJ1-5): DGGITQSPKYLFRKEGQNVTLSCEQNLNHDAMYWYRQDPGQGLRLIYYSQIVNDFQKGDIAEGYSVSREKKESFPLTVTSAQKNPTAFYLCASSIEGGKPQHFGDGTRLSIL.

V gene TRBV7-2 combines with J gene TRBJ2-1; no reliable D call. The CDR3 extends over 16 amino acids. The germline gives CDR1 SGHTA, CDR2 FQGNSA. Trimming pared 1 base from V and 1 base from J, leaving 11 bases between. CDR3 nucleotides: TGTGCCAGCAGCTTAGGCTATCCAAATTCCTACAATGAGCAGTTCTTC. Its translation is CASSLGYPNSYNEQFF.

The gene calls are TRBV5-4 and TRBJ2-3; 9 bases align to TRBD2. This CDR3 is 16 amino acids long. Germline lookup yields CDR1 SGHNT and CDR2 YYREEE (reference sequence). Unmatched junction bases numbered 11, after V lost 4 bases and J lost 5 bases. This CDR3 is CASSPRLAGVGDTQYF. The CDR3 bases are TGTGCCAGCAGCCCCCGGTTAGCGGGAGTTGGAGATACGCAGTATTTT. Full variable domain (rest looked up from reference TRBV5-4 and TRBJ2-3): ETGVTQSPTHLIKTRGQQVTLRCSSQSGHNTVSWYQQALGQGPQFIFQYYREEENGRGNFPPRFSGLQFPNYSSELNVNALELDDSALYLCASSPRLAGVGDTQYFGPGTRLTVL.

The V gene is TRBV2, the J gene TRBJ2-2; perhaps TRBD2 as D (5 bases). Trimming shortened V by 3 bases and J by 4 bases, and 15 bases separated the two germline ends. The CDR3 runs to 16 residues. Looked up from germline, CDR1 is SNHLY and CDR2 is FYNNEI. This CDR3 is CASSDSSGDSTGELFF. The CDR3 nucleotides are TGTGCCAGCAGTGATTCGAGCGGAGATTCCACCGGGGAGCTGTTTTTT.

The V call is TRBV13, the J call TRBJ1-2, with 10 bases that match TRBD1. V was pared by 2 bases and J by 4 bases, with 1 base of the junction left unmatched. Germline CDR1 and CDR2: PRHDT and FYEKMQ (reference sequence). The CDR3 loop spans 14 amino acids. DNA for the CDR3: TGTGCCAGCAGCTTAAGGGACAGGGGCTATGGCTACACCTTC. Translation gives CASSLRDRGYGYTF.

The gene calls are TRBV9 and TRBJ2-7, with 8 bases matching TRBD2. J was trimmed by 3 bases and V by 0 bases; bases with no gene match: 11. This CDR3 region has 17 residues. From germline, CDR1 is SGDLS and CDR2 YYNGEE. The CDR3 nucleotides read TGTGCCAGCAGCGTAGGCCCGGGGGGGGCAGGAAGCTACGAGCAGTACTTC. It yields the protein CASSVGPGGAGSYEQYF. The entire variable domain, with the rest obtained from reference TRBV9 and TRBJ2-7, is as follows: DSGVTQTPKHLITATGQRVTLRCSPRSGDLSVYWYQQSLDQGLQFLIQYYNGEERAKGNILERFSAQQFPDLHSELNLSSLELGDSALYFCASSVGPGGAGSYEQYFGPGTRLTVT.

The rearrangement joins TRBV2 to TRBJ2-5; TRBD2 is a possible D gene (5 bases). There are 13 residues in the CDR3. The germline V gene has CDR1 SNHLY and CDR2 FYNNEI. The CDR3 spells CLTAGGSRETQYF. The DNA of the CDR3 is TGTCTTACCGCCGGAGGTTCGAGAGAGACCCAGTACTTC.

The gene calls are TRBV5-1 and TRBJ2-7, with TRBD2 identical over 9 bases. Germline values: CDR1 SGHRS, CDR2 YFSETQ. The trim removed 4 bases at V and 0 bases at J, leaving 14 bases unmatched. This CDR3 contains 18 residues. This CDR3 reads CASSPGTSSIPTSYEQYF. The CDR3 region has the DNA TGCGCCAGCAGCCCCGGGACTAGCTCTATTCCCACCTCCTACGAGCAGTACTTC. Variable domain in full (rest from reference TRBV5-1 and TRBJ2-7): KAGVTQTPRYLIKTRGQQVTLSCSPISGHRSVSWYQQTPGQGLQFLFEYFSETQRNKGNFPGRFSGRQFSNSRSEMNVSTLELGDSALYLCASSPGTSSIPTSYEQYFGPGTRLTVT.

The rearrangement uses TRBV28 and TRBJ1-2; D is ambiguous. Trimming shortened V by 3 bases and J by 1 base, and 12 bases separated the two germline ends. CDR1 MDHEN and CDR2 SYDVKM come from the germline V gene. The CDR3 has 15 residues. CDR3 sequence: CASSLFSALNYGYTF. As DNA, the CDR3 is TGTGCCAGCAGTTTGTTTTCGGCCCTTAACTATGGCTACACCTTC.

The chain couples TRBV2 to TRBJ1-3; D not certain. Trimming left V 8 bases short and J 2 bases short, with 10 bases between. This CDR3 has 13 residues. Germline CDR1 SNHLY, CDR2 FYNNEI. The DNA of the CDR3 is TGTGCCAGCCTGTGGGCTGCTGGAAACACCATATATTTT. Its translation is CASLWAAGNTIYF.

This chain links TRBV7-9 with TRBJ2-7, with a possible D match to TRBD1 (6 bases). The length of the CDR3 is 15 residues. V lost 1 base to trimming and J lost 0 bases, with 10 bases between them. The V gene's germline CDR1 is SEHNR and CDR2 FQNEAQ (reference sequence). CDR3 nucleotides: TGTGCCAGCAGCTTAGTCGGGGACAACTCCTACGAGCAGTACTTC. Residues: CASSLVGDNSYEQYF.

This chain uses TRBV5-1 with TRBJ1-2; maybe TRBD1 (5 bases). Germline-derived CDR1 and CDR2 are SGHRS and YFSETQ. V lost 0 bases, J lost 5 bases, and 11 bases lay in between. The length of the CDR3 is 14 residues. CDR3 sequence: CASSLAGGEYGYTF. The CDR3 region has the DNA TGCGCCAGCAGCTTGGCTGGGGGGGAGTATGGCTACACCTTC.

Comment on this clone: At the DNA level, this CDR3 is encoded by other sequences in the same sample as well. The J gene is TRBJ2-2, the V gene TRBV9; D possibly corresponds to TRBD2 (6 bases). This CDR3 has 16 amino acids. Trimming removed 0 bases from V and 5 bases from J, with 14 bases in between. The V gene's germline CDR1 is SGDLS and CDR2 YYNGEE. CDR3: CASSVVSGRNTGELFF. The CDR3 DNA follows: TGTGCCAGCAGCGTAGTCAGCGGGCGGAATACCGGGGAGCTGTTTTTT.